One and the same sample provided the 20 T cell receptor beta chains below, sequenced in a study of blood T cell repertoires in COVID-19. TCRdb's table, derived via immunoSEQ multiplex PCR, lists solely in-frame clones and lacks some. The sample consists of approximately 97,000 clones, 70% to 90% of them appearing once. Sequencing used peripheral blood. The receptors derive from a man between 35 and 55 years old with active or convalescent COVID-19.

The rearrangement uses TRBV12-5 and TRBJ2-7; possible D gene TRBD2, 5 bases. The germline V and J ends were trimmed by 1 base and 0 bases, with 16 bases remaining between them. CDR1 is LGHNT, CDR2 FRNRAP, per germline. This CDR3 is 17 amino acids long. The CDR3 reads CASGLGSGVASSYEQYF. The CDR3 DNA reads TGTGCTAGTGGTTTGGGATCAGGCGTAGCGAGCTCCTACGAGCAGTACTTC.

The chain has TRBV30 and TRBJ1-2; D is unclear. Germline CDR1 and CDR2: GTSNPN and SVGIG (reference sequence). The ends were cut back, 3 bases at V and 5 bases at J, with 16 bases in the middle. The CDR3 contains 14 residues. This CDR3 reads CAWRDTNPPYGYTF. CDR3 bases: TGTGCCTGGAGAGATACTAACCCCCCTTATGGCTACACCTTC.

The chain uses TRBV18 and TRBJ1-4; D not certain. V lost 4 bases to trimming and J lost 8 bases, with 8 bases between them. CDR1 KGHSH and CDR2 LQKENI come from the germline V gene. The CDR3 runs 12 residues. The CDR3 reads CASSRRVEKLFF. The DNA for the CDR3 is TGTGCCAGCTCACGGAGGGTAGAAAAACTGTTTTTT. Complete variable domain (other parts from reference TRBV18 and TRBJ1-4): NAGVMQNPRHLVRRRGQEARLRCSPMKGHSHVYWYRQLPEEGLKFMVYLQKENIIDESGMPKERFSAEFPKEGPSILRIQQVVRGDSAAYFCASSRRVEKLFFGSGTQLSVL.

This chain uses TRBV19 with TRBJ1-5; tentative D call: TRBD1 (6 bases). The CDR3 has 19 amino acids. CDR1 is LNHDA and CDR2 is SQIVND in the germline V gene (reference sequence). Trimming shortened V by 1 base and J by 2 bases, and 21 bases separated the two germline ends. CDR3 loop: CASSIAVGQGIRGNQPQHF. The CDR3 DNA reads TGTGCCAGTAGTATAGCAGTGGGGCAGGGGATACGAGGCAATCAGCCCCAGCATTTT.

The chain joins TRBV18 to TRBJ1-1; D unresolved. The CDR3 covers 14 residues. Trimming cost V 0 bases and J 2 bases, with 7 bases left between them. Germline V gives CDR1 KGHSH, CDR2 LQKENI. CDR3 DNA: TGTGCCAGCTCACCACCGACGGGAAACACTGAAGCTTTCTTT. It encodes CASSPPTGNTEAFF.

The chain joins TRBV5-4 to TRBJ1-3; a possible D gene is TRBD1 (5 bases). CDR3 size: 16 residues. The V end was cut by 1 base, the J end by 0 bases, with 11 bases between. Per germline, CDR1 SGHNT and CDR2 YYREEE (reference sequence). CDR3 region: CASSLRTPTSGNTIYF. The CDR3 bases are TGTGCCAGCAGCTTGCGGACACCCACCTCTGGAAACACCATATATTTT.

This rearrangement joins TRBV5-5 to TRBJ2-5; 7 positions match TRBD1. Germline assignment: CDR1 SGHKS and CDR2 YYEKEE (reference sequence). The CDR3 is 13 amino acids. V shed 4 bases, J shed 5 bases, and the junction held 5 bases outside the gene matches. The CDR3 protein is CASSRQGVETQYF. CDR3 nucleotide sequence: TGTGCCAGCAGCCGCCAGGGGGTGGAGACCCAGTACTTC.

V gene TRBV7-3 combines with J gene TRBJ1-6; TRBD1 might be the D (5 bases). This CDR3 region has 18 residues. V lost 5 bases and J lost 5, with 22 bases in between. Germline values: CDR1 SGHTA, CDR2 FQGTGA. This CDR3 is CASSPKVGVEYDNSPLHF. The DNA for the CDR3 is TGTGCCAGCAGCCCAAAGGTAGGGGTTGAATATGATAATTCACCCCTCCACTTT. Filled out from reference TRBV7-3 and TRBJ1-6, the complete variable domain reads GAGVSQTPSNKVTEKGKYVELRCDPISGHTALYWYRQSLGQGPEFLIYFQGTGAADDSGLPNDRFFAVRPEGSVSTLKIQRTERGDSAVYLCASSPKVGVEYDNSPLHFGNGTRLTVT.

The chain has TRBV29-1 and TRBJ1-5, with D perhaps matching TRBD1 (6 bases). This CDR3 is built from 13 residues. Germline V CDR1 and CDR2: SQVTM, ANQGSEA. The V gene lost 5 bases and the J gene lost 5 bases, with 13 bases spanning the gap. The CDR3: CSVRGGGDQPQHF. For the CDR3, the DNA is TGCAGCGTTAGAGGCGGGGGCGATCAGCCCCAGCATTTT.

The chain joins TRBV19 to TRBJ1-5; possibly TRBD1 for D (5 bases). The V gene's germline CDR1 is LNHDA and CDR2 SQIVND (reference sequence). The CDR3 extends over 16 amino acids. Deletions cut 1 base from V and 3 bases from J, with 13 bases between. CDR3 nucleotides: TGTGCCAGTAGTATAGGGGGGACTTTTTACAATCAGCCCCAGCATTTT. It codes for CASSIGGTFYNQPQHF. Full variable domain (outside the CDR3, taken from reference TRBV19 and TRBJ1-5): DGGITQSPKYLFRKEGQNVTLSCEQNLNHDAMYWYRQDPGQGLRLIYYSQIVNDFQKGDIAEGYSVSREKKESFPLTVTSAQKNPTAFYLCASSIGGTFYNQPQHFGDGTRLSIL.

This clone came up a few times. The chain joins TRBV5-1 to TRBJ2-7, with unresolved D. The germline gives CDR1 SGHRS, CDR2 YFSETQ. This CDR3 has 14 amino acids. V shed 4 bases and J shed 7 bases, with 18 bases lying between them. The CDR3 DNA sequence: TGCGCCAGCAGCCTGGACGGCCCCCTGAGGGAGCAGTACTTC. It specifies CASSLDGPLREQYF. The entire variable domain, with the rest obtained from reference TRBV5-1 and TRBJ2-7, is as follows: KAGVTQTPRYLIKTRGQQVTLSCSPISGHRSVSWYQQTPGQGLQFLFEYFSETQRNKGNFPGRFSGRQFSNSRSEMNVSTLELGDSALYLCASSLDGPLREQYFGPGTRLTVT.

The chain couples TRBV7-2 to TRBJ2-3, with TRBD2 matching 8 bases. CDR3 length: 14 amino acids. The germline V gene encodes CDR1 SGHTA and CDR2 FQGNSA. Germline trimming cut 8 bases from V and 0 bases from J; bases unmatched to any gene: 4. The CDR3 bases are TGTGCCAGCGGGCGGGGGGATAGCACAGATACGCAGTATTTT. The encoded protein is CASGRGDSTDTQYF.

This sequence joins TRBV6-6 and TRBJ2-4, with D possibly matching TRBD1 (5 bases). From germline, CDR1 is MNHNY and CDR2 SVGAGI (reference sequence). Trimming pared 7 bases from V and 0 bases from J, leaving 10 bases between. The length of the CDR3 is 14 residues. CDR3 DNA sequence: TGTGCCAGCACCGAGACAGAAGCCAAAAACATTCAGTACTTC. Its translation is CASTETEAKNIQYF.

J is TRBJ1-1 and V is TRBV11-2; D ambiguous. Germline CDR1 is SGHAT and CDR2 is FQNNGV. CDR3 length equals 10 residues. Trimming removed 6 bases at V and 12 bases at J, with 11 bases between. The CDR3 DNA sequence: TGTGCCAGCAGTTCCACGGTAACTTTCTTT. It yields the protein CASSSTVTFF. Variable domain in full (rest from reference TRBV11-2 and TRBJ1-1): EAGVAQSPRYKIIEKRQSVAFWCNPISGHATLYWYQQILGQGPKLLIQFQNNGVVDDSQLPKDRFSAERLKGVDSTLKIQPAKLEDSAVYLCASSSTVTFFGQGTRLTVV.

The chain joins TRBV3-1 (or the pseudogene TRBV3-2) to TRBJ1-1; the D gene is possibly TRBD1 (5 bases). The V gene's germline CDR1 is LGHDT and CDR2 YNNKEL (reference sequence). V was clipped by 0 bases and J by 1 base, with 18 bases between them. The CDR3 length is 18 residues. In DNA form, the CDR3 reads TGTGCCAGCAGCCAAGATCGGTGGGCAGGGAGGGAGAACACTGAAGCTTTCTTT. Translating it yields CASSQDRWAGRENTEAFF.

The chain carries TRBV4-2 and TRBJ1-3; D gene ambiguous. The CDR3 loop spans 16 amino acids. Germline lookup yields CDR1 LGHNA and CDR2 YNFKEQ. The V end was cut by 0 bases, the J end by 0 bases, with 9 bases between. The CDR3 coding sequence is TGTGCCAGCAGCCAAGAGGTCGTACTCTCTGGAAACACCATATATTTT. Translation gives CASSQEVVLSGNTIYF.

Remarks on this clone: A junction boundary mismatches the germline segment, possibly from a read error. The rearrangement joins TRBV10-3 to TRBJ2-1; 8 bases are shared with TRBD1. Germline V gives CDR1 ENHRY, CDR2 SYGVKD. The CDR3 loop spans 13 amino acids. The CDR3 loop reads CAISESPETGELF. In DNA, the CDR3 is TGTGCCATCAGTGAGTCGCCGGAGACAGGGGAACTCTTC.

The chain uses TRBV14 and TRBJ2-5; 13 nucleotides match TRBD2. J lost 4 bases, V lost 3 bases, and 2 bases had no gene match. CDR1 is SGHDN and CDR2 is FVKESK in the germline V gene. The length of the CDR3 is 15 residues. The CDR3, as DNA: TGTGCCAGCAGCCACGGACTAGCGGGGGTAGAGACCCAGTACTTC. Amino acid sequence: CASSHGLAGVETQYF.

The CDR3 DNA reads as TGTGCCAGCAGCCGCAAACAGGGGATAGCTTTCTTT. Residues: CASSRKQGIAFF. The V gene is TRBV14, the J gene TRBJ1-1; 7 nucleotides agree with TRBD1. J gave up 10 bases and V 4 bases, and 6 bases lay outside the gene matches. The CDR3 totals 12 residues. The germline gives CDR1 SGHDN, CDR2 FVKESK.

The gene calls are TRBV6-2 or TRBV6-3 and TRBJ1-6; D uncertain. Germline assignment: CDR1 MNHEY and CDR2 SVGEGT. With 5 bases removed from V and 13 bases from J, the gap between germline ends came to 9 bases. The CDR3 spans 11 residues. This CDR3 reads CASSTRQPLHF. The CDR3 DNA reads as TGTGCCAGCAGTACCAGGCAGCCCCTCCACTTT.